The clone carrying this TCR beta chain was counted only a few times. Its antigen is not known. This specimen comes from a study of cytomegalovirus exposure and HLA in healthy donors. Study-level points and caveats: In vitro testing confirmed a few CMV-associated chains as specific for CMV antigens. Fewer N-insertions than the roughly 670-donor mean were reportedly shown by an Asian-associated ancestry cluster in a later analysis.

Germline CDR1 and CDR2: MDHEN and SYDVKM. The CDR3 length is 15 residues. The V gene lost 3 bases and the J gene lost 1 base, with 10 bases spanning the gap. Vbeta (60) and Jbeta (13) primers were used in the PCR. Some clones are missing from TCRdb's copy, which holds only in-frame ones; the method was immunoSEQ multiplex PCR. The sample lists about 270,000 clones, approximately 70% occurring once. The chain is built from TRBV28 and TRBJ1-5; the D is unclear. Sequenced: PBMCs. This sequence originates from a female donor in good health and CMV-seronegative. CDR3 coding DNA: TGTGCCAGCAGTTTTTTACGGTCAAGCAATCAGCCCCAGCATTTT. Translation gives CASSFLRSSNQPQHF.